This T cell receptor (beta chain) is drawn from a study of CD8 T cells in Susac syndrome. The T cells that were sequenced for TCR beta were CD8+ and CD4+ cells from blood. Random hexamers were used to reverse transcribe an amount of roughly 0.5 to 1 ug RNA. An immunoSEQ multiplex PCR amplified TCR beta CDR3 over 54 Vbeta and 13 Jbeta. MiXCR was run by TCRdb on the immunoSEQ multiplex PCR reads, yielding one entry per CDR3 protein. The sample shows about 85,000 distinct CDR3 sequences, approximately 94% of them seen only once. The TCR comes from a human donor in good health. Sequenced sample: CD8+ T cells from PBMCs.

CDR3 amino acids: CASSRGGTGSYSNQPQHF. The CDR3, as DNA: TGTGCCAGCAGTAGGGGCGGGACAGGGTCATATAGCAATCAGCCCCAGCATTTT. The chain is built from TRBV27 and TRBJ1-5, with 9 bases aligning to TRBD1. CDR1 and CDR2 (germline): MNHEY, SMNVEV (reference sequence). The CDR3 runs 18 residues. The V and J ends lost 5 bases and 0 bases, in that order; junction bases with no gene match: 11.